Given below is one T cell receptor beta chain in context. These data belong to a study of blood T cell repertoires in COVID-19. CDR1 is SGHVS and CDR2 is FQNEAQ in the germline V gene. This CDR3 region has 17 residues. V was clipped by 0 bases and J by 6 bases; unmatched bases: 5. Original processing methods: The assay estimated nucleated cells by amplifying reference gene primers. Using immunoSEQ multiplex PCR, the repertoire was profiled, and TCRdb retains in-frame clones only, with some absent. V and J calls and clone size follow that table, whereas D and trimming were derived from the DNA. This repertoire shows about 220,000 clones, roughly 84% found once; its top ten account for 3.6%.

V and J are TRBV7-8 and TRBJ2-1; 13 bases line up with TRBD2. Sequencing input: peripheral blood. The receptor was isolated from a woman older than 75 with acute or convalescent COVID-19. The CDR3 DNA reads TGTGCCAGCAGCTTAGCGCGAAGACTAGCGGGGGGCAATGAGCAGTTCTTC. Protein sequence: CASSLARRLAGGNEQFF.